This T cell receptor (beta chain) was found in a study of cytomegalovirus exposure and HLA in healthy donors. Study-wide background: Unique TCRs from HLA-typed donors, around 93 million of them, were held in an early data release. Among the approximately 400 donors who were genotyped, approximately 84% fell in the genetic ancestry cluster that is associated with self-reported Caucasian donors.

Germline-derived CDR1 and CDR2 are SGHAT and FQDESV (reference sequence). Trimming cost V 8 bases and J 5 bases, with 15 bases left between them. CDR3 length: 14 residues. The study, taken as a whole, reports: A likely sequencing artifact accounted for one observed cluster of highly shared sequence variants.

Worth noting for this clone: Its specificity is not known.

PCR involved 60 Vbeta and 13 Jbeta primers. TCRdb's table, derived via immunoSEQ multiplex PCR, lists solely in-frame clones and lacks some. The repertoire has 150,000 to 200,000 clones, 65% to 80% of them found once; the top ten carry 2.5% to 3%. The source is a woman between 45 and 65 years old in good health and CMV-seropositive. The specimen sequenced was PBMCs. This chain links TRBV11-1 with TRBJ2-2; D possibly corresponds to TRBD2 (6 bases). CDR3 DNA sequence: TGTGCCAGCGGGCGGGGTGGCGATACCGGGGAGCTGTTTTTT. Protein: CASGRGGDTGELFF.